These 29 T cell receptor beta chains share one sample of origin, sequenced in a study of OX40 agonist ivuxolimab in advanced cancers. Clones were sequenced by immunoSEQ multiplex PCR, and TCRdb holds only the in-frame ones, with some missing. The sample lists about 150,000 clones; 94% were seen once. The input for sequencing was CD4+ or CD8+ T cells sorted from blood, taken in a trial of the OX40 agonist ivuxolimab. The source is an adult with an advanced solid tumor such as melanoma, head and neck, liver or kidney cancer.

This clone has only one observation. The gene calls are TRBV28 and TRBJ1-5, with D unresolved. Germline loops: CDR1 MDHEN, CDR2 SYDVKM. Trimming stripped 5 bases from V and 7 bases from J, with 30 bases between. CDR3 length: 19 residues. The CDR3 loop reads CASSRRRSPREALWQPQHF. The CDR3 nucleotides are TGTGCCAGCAGTCGACGCAGATCCCCCCGTGAGGCCCTATGGCAGCCCCAGCATTTT.

This clone was seen a single time. This rearrangement joins TRBV19 to TRBJ2-4; 8 bases map to TRBD1. With V trimmed by 10 bases and J by 0 bases, 5 bases remained unmatched. Looked up from germline, CDR1 is LNHDA and CDR2 is SQIVND (reference sequence). This CDR3 has 14 residues. CDR3 nucleotides: TGTGCCACCAGGGGGCACTTAGCCAAAAACATTCAGTACTTC. Translation gives CATRGHLAKNIQYF.

The chain carries TRBV29-1 and TRBJ2-5; D may be TRBD1 (7 bases). Germline V gene lookup returns CDR1 SQVTM and CDR2 ANQGSEA. The CDR3 runs 12 residues. Trimming cost V 7 bases and J 6 bases, with 15 bases left between them. The DNA for the CDR3 is TGCAGCGCTGCCGGGGGACAGCAGACCCAGTACTTC. Its translation is CSAAGGQQTQYF.

This clone appeared once. V is TRBV7-2 and J is TRBJ2-5, with TRBD1 matching 8 bases. The CDR3 spans 18 residues. The V and J ends lost 5 bases and 1 base, in that order; junction bases with no gene match: 15. In germline, CDR1 is SGHTA, CDR2 FQGNSA. The CDR3 DNA is TGTGCCAGCAGCGTTCATACAGGGGGGCACTCCCGCCAAGAGACCCAGTACTTC. Amino acids: CASSVHTGGHSRQETQYF.

The genes are TRBV2 and TRBJ2-3; 9 nucleotides align to TRBD2. V was clipped by 0 bases and J by 7 bases; unmatched bases: 23. Germline loops: CDR1 SNHLY, CDR2 FYNNEI. The CDR3 spans 21 residues. The CDR3 DNA is TGTGCCAGCAGTGAAGCCGGATTGAGCCTTTTAGCGGGAGAACGCCTTCATACGCAGTATTTT. It specifies CASSEAGLSLLAGERLHTQYF.

J is TRBJ1-5 and V is TRBV4-1; D is unclear. The ends were cut back, 0 bases at V and 3 bases at J, with 9 bases in the middle. This CDR3 region has 15 residues. Germline CDR1 MGHRA, CDR2 YSYEKL. For the CDR3, the DNA is TGCGCCAGCAGCCAAGATGGGCAGTACAATCAGCCCCAGCATTTT. Its translation is CASSQDGQYNQPQHF.

The CDR3 here is CASRPTYGNTEAFF. CDR3 DNA: TGTGCCAGTAGACCGACATATGGGAACACTGAAGCTTTCTTT. The chain links TRBV19 to TRBJ1-1; D gene ambiguous. The CDR3 covers 14 residues. The V gene's germline CDR1 is LNHDA and CDR2 SQIVND (reference sequence). Trimming pared 6 bases from V and 1 base from J, leaving 12 bases between. The full variable domain, its missing parts supplied by reference TRBV19 and TRBJ1-1, is DGGITQSPKYLFRKEGQNVTLSCEQNLNHDAMYWYRQDPGQGLRLIYYSQIVNDFQKGDIAEGYSVSREKKESFPLTVTSAQKNPTAFYLCASRPTYGNTEAFFGQGTRLTVV.

CDR3 sequence reads: CASSTGTFTEAFF. DNA for the CDR3: TGTGCCAGTAGTACTGGGACATTTACTGAAGCTTTCTTT. The J gene is TRBJ1-1, the V gene TRBV19; tentatively, D is TRBD1 (6 bases). V was cut by 4 bases and J by 5 bases, with 11 bases left in between. The V gene's germline CDR1 is LNHDA and CDR2 SQIVND (reference sequence). This CDR3 has 13 amino acids.

The chain is built from TRBV29-1 and TRBJ2-1; possible D gene TRBD2, 6 bases. The germline V gene encodes CDR1 SQVTM and CDR2 ANQGSEA. The CDR3 length is 13 residues. V was clipped by 6 bases and J by 1 base, with 10 bases between them. As DNA, the CDR3 is TGCAGCGTGGGACTGGGATCCTACAATGAGCAGTTCTTC. Protein sequence: CSVGLGSYNEQFF.

This CDR3 is CASSWSEPYNEQFF. As DNA, the CDR3 is TGCGCCAGCAGCTGGTCAGAGCCCTACAATGAGCAGTTCTTC. The rearrangement uses TRBV5-1 and TRBJ2-1, with D unclear. The germline V and J ends were trimmed by 3 bases and 2 bases, with 9 bases remaining between them. CDR1 and CDR2 from the germline V gene are SGHRS and YFSETQ. The CDR3 sequence is 14 residues long.

V is TRBV10-1 and J is TRBJ1-2, with 8 bases matching TRBD1. The junction had 12 bases not matched to a gene; V was cut back by 6 bases and J by 6 bases. CDR3 length equals 15 residues. Germline CDR1 reads WNHNN; CDR2 reads SYGVQD (reference sequence). CDR3 region: CASSPLTGAFHGYTF. In DNA form, the CDR3 reads TGCGCCAGCAGCCCCCTGACAGGGGCCTTTCATGGCTACACCTTC.

V gene TRBV7-2 combines with J gene TRBJ1-2; 7 bases align to TRBD1. Trimming took 4 bases from V and 2 from J; bases not matched to a gene: 16. CDR3 size: 18 residues. Germline CDR1 and CDR2: SGHTA and FQGNSA. In DNA form, the CDR3 reads TGTGCCAGCAGCTCGCCCCATGAGCGGGACAGCCAAAACTATGGCTACACCTTC. Translation gives CASSSPHERDSQNYGYTF.

J is TRBJ2-2 and V is TRBV7-2, with 8 bases that match TRBD1. The CDR3 extends over 13 amino acids. V lost 5 bases, J lost 10 bases, and 6 bases stayed unmatched. CDR1 is SGHTA, CDR2 FQGNSA, per germline. The CDR3 DNA reads TGTGCCAGCAGCCCCAGGGGGCGCGAGGAGCTGTTTTTT. Protein: CASSPRGREELFF.

This clone came up once. This chain joins TRBV7-2 and TRBJ1-5; the D is unclear. This CDR3 is built from 14 residues. Trimming pared 1 base from V and 1 base from J, leaving 5 bases between. Germline values: CDR1 SGHTA, CDR2 FQGNSA. The CDR3 sequence is CASSLGNSNQPQHF. CDR3 bases: TGTGCCAGCAGCTTAGGTAACAGCAATCAGCCCCAGCATTTT.

CDR3 sequence reads: CASAKGTGAEAFF. The CDR3 nucleotides read TGTGCCAGCGCAAAAGGGACAGGGGCCGAAGCTTTCTTT. The chain recombines TRBV5-5 with TRBJ1-1, with 10 bases lining up with TRBD1. V lost 7 bases and J lost 8; bases outside the gene matches: 8. Germline V gene data show CDR1 as SGHKS and CDR2 as YYEKEE (reference sequence). CDR3 length: 13 residues. The entire variable domain, with the rest obtained from reference TRBV5-5 and TRBJ1-1, is as follows: DAGVTQSPTHLIKTRGQQVTLRCSPISGHKSVSWYQQVLGQGPQFIFQYYEKEERGRGNFPDRFSARQFPNYSSELNVNALLLGDSALYLCASAKGTGAEAFFGQGTRLTVV.

As DNA, the CDR3 is TGTGCCAGCAGTGAGTACACCTACGAGCAGTACTTC. This encodes CASSEYTYEQYF. The chain has TRBV6-1 and TRBJ2-7; D remains ambiguous. Germline V gene sequence: CDR1 MNHNS, CDR2 SASEGT. Deletions cut 3 bases from V and 2 bases from J, with 5 bases between. This CDR3 spans 12 amino acids.

This chain joins TRBV5-8 and TRBJ1-5; TRBD1 is a possible D gene (5 bases). The CDR3 runs 16 residues. Germline CDR1 and CDR2: SGHTS and YDEGEE. Trimming removed 4 bases at V and 4 bases at J, with 18 bases between. The DNA for the CDR3 is TGTGCCAGCAGCCCCGGGCCCAGGGTTCGGAATCAGCCCCAGCATTTT. Its protein product is CASSPGPRVRNQPQHF.

The genes are TRBV6-1 and TRBJ1-3; D unclear. The CDR3 sequence is 13 residues long. The V and J ends lost 4 bases and 3 bases respectively, with 7 bases between them. Germline values: CDR1 MNHNS, CDR2 SASEGT. DNA of the CDR3: TGTGCCAGCAGTGCCCACGGTGGAAACACCATATATTTT. Protein product: CASSAHGGNTIYF.

The chain combines TRBV7-9 with TRBJ2-5; D gene uncertain. CDR3 length: 14 residues. In germline, CDR1 is SEHNR, CDR2 FQNEAQ (reference sequence). Trimming cost V 5 bases and J 6 bases, with 16 bases left between them. Here the CDR3 DNA reads TGTGCCAGCAGCCTGACATTACCGGAGAAGACCCAGTACTTC. As protein: CASSLTLPEKTQYF.

This sequence joins TRBV7-8 and TRBJ1-2; 7 bases agree with TRBD1. V lost 2 bases, J lost 2 bases, and 8 bases stayed unmatched. Germline CDR1 is SGHVS and CDR2 is FQNEAQ. The CDR3 has 16 residues. The chain's CDR3 is CASSLSGQGGNYGYTF. CDR3 bases: TGTGCCAGCAGCTTAAGCGGGCAGGGGGGGAACTATGGCTACACCTTC.

CDR3 coding DNA: TGTGCCAGCAGTCTCCGTGGTGGCACTGAAGCTTTCTTT. Translating gives CASSLRGGTEAFF. This sequence joins TRBV28 and TRBJ1-1; D remains ambiguous. Trimming took 5 bases from V and 4 from J, leaving 11 bases between them. The CDR3 has 13 amino acids. CDR1 MDHEN and CDR2 SYDVKM come from the germline V gene.

The chain joins TRBV7-2 to TRBJ1-4; D remains ambiguous. Per the germline V gene, CDR1 is SGHTA and CDR2 is FQGNSA. The CDR3 totals 18 residues. V was trimmed by 5 bases and J by 0 bases, leaving 19 bases between them. Written as DNA, the CDR3 is TGTGCCAGCAGCCCCAGAAATATCCCAGGTGCAACTAATGAAAAACTGTTTTTT. This translates into CASSPRNIPGATNEKLFF.

The chain uses TRBV18 and TRBJ2-1; 8 nucleotides match TRBD1. Germline V lookup: CDR1 KGHSH, CDR2 LQKENI. After removal of 2 bases from V and 6 bases from J, the junction contained 3 bases not matched to a gene. This CDR3 has 14 amino acids. This chain's CDR3 is CASSPRTGINEQFF. The CDR3 DNA reads as TGTGCCAGCTCACCAAGGACAGGGATCAATGAGCAGTTCTTC.

The chain combines TRBV25-1 with TRBJ2-7; D possibly matches TRBD1 or TRBD2 (5 bases each). Germline V gene data show CDR1 as MGHDK and CDR2 as SYGVNS. The V end lost 2 bases, the J end lost 0 bases, and 8 bases lay between the germline ends. The CDR3 runs 14 residues. The CDR3 DNA follows: TGTGCCAGCAGTGAACCGGGGCCCTCCTACGAGCAGTACTTC. This translates into CASSEPGPSYEQYF.

The V gene is TRBV9, the J gene TRBJ2-1, with unresolved D. The CDR3 is made up of 13 amino acids. The ends were cut back, 1 base at V and 4 bases at J, with 6 bases in the middle. Germline loops: CDR1 SGDLS, CDR2 YYNGEE. The CDR3 region has the DNA TGTGCCAGCAGCGTAATGAGTTACAATGAGCAGTTCTTC. It translates to CASSVMSYNEQFF.

The chain recombines TRBV10-3 with TRBJ2-3; D call uncertain. From germline, CDR1 is ENHRY and CDR2 SYGVKD. This CDR3 is built from 14 residues. The V end was cut by 8 bases, the J end by 2 bases, with 14 bases between. This CDR3 is CAIQQGFTTDTQYF. For the CDR3, the DNA is TGTGCCATCCAGCAAGGGTTTACCACAGATACGCAGTATTTT.

This chain connects TRBV10-1 to TRBJ1-5; D gene unclear. Germline V gives CDR1 WNHNN, CDR2 SYGVQD (reference sequence). CDR3 length: 13 residues. V was clipped by 4 bases and J by 8 bases, with 12 bases between them. The CDR3 loop reads CASSAQGQEPQHF. The CDR3 coding sequence is TGCGCCAGCAGTGCCCAAGGGCAAGAGCCCCAGCATTTT.

The CDR3 reads CASSPGQGTLNGYTF. CDR3 coding DNA: TGCGCCAGCAGCCCCGGACAGGGGACTTTGAATGGCTACACCTTC. The rearrangement links TRBV4-1 to TRBJ1-2; 9 positions match TRBD1. Germline V CDR1 and CDR2: MGHRA, YSYEKL. This CDR3 region has 15 residues. With V trimmed by 4 bases and J by 6 bases, 9 bases remained unmatched.

The V and J genes are TRBV6-1 and TRBJ2-7; 8 bases match TRBD1. Trimming took 6 bases from V and 7 from J; bases not matched to a gene: 5. The germline CDR1 and CDR2 sequences are MNHNS and SASEGT. The CDR3 is 12 amino acids. CDR3 in amino acids: CASSQGAPEQYF. The DNA of the CDR3 is TGTGCCAGCAGCCAGGGGGCGCCGGAGCAGTACTTC.